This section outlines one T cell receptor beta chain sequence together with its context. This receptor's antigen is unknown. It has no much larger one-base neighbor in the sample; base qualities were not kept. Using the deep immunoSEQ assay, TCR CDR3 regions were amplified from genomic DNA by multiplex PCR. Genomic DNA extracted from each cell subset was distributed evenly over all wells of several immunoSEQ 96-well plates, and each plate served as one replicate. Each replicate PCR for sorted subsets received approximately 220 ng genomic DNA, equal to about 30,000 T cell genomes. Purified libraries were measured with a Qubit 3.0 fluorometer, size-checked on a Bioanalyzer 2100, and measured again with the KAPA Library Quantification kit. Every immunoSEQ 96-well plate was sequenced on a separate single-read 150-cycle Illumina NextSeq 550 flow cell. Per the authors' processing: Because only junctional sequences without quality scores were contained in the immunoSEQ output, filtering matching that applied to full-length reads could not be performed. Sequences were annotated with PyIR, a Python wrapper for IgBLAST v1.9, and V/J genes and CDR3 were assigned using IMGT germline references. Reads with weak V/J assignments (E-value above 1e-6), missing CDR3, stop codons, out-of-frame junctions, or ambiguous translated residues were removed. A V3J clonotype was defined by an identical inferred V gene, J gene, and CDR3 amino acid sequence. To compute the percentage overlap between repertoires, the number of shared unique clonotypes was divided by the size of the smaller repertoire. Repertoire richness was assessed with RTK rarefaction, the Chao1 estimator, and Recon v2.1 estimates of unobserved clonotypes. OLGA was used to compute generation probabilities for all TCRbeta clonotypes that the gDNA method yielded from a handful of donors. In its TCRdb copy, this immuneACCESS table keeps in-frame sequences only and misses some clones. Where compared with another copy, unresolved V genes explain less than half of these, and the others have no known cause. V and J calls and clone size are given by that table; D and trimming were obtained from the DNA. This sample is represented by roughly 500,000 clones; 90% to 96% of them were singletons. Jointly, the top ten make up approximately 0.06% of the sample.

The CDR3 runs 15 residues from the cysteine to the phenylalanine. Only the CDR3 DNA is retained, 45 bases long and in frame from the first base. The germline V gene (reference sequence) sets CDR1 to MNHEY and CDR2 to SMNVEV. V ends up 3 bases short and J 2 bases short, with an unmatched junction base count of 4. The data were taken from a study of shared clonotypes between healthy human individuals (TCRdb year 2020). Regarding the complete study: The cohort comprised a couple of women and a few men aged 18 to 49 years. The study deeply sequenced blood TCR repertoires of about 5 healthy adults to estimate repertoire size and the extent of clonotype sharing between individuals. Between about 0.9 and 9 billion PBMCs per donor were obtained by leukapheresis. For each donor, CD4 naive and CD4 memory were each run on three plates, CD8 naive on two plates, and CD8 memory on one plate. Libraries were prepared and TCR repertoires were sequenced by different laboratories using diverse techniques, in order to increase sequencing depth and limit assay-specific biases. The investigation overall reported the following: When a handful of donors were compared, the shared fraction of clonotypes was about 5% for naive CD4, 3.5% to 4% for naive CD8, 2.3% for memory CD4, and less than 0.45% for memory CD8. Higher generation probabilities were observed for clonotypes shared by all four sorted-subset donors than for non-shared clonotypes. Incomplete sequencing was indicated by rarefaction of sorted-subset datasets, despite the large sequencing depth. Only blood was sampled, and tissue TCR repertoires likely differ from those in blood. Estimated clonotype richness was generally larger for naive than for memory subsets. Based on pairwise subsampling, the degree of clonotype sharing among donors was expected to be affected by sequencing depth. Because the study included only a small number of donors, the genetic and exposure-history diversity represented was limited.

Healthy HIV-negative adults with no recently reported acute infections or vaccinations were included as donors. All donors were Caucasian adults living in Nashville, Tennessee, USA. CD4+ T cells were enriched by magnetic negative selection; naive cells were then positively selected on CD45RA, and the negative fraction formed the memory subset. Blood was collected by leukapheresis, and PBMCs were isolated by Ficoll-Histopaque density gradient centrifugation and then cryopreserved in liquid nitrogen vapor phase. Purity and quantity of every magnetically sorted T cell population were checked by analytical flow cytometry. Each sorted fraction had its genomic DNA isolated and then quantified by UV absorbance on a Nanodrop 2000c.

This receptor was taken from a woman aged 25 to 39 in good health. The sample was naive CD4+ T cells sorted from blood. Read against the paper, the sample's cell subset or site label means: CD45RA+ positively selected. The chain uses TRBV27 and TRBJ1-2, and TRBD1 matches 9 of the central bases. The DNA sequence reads TGTGCCAGCAGTTTTGGGACAGGGAAGAACTATGGCTACACCTTC. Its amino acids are CASSFGTGKNYGYTF.